This TCR beta chain was captured by sequencing in a study of blood T cell repertoires in COVID-19. TCRdb's table, derived via immunoSEQ multiplex PCR, lists solely in-frame clones and lacks some. The repertoire holds approximately 93,000 clones, with about 90% as singletons. V dropped 1 base and J dropped 4 bases, with 7 bases sitting between them. This CDR3 is 13 amino acids long. Enrolment of Seattle patients took place during active infection, and they were followed longitudinally. The chain has TRBV12-3 or TRBV12-4 and TRBJ1-1, with no clear D. Sequences were obtained from peripheral blood. This sequence originates from a man aged 45 to 65 with COVID-19, enrolled during active disease. The CDR3 nucleotides read TGTGCCAGCAGTTTAGGTGAGGGCACTGAAGCTTTCTTT. This encodes CASSLGEGTEAFF.